The clone carrying this T cell receptor beta chain showed up just a few times. The target antigen is unknown. The entry originates in a study of T cell responses to AZD1222 COVID-19 vaccine. Findings and caveats of the study: Only six individuals given AZD1222 were seropositive at baseline.

The CDR3 runs 17 residues. V lost 5 bases and J 2 bases, leaving 21 bases between the germline ends. In germline, CDR1 is MNHEY, CDR2 SMNVEV (reference sequence). Profiled with immunoSEQ multiplex PCR; TCRdb holds only in-frame clones, not every one. The sample contains around 120,000 clones, about 85% of which appear only once. This clonotype was sampled from an adult who received the AZD1222 COVID-19 vaccine. The chain is built from TRBV27 and TRBJ1-1; TRBD1 might be the D (5 bases). The source material was peripheral blood, sampled 28 days after the second AZD1222 dose. CDR3 sequence reads: CASSPYSSTEINTEAFF. The CDR3 nucleotides are TGTGCCAGCAGTCCCTACTCCTCGACAGAGATCAACACTGAAGCTTTCTTT.